This TCR beta chain was recorded in a study of immune heterogeneity within non-small cell lung tumors. The CDR3 consists of 16 residues. V was clipped by 0 bases and J by 4 bases, with 15 bases between them. The germline CDR1 and CDR2 sequences are WSHSY and SAAADI. Template input, which was bulk tumor genomic DNA, totaled approximately 640 ng per sample. The authors collected several far-apart biopsies from each primary tumor during surgery. Enrolled patients presented with newly diagnosed, previously untreated non-small cell lung cancer and underwent curative surgery. All donors had received a new diagnosis of non-small cell lung cancer and were undergoing surgery with curative intent. This clonotype showed up just a few times. Amplifying TCR beta CDR3 involved multiplex PCR carried out with 32 V and 13 J primers. Each CDR3 protein gets one entry after TCRdb re-called the multiplex PCR reads with MiXCR. The table includes 1,500 to 2,500 distinct CDR3 sequences, roughly 30% detected once.

This TCR was recovered from a man aged 60 to 75 with non-small cell lung cancer. The V and J genes are TRBV10-2 and TRBJ1-2; D gene uncertain. Sequences were obtained from lung tumor tissue. CDR3 bases: TGCGCCAGCAGTGAGTCGATCGACTCTACGGTCTATGGCTACACCTTC. Amino acids: CASSESIDSTVYGYTF.